This TCR beta chain derives from a study of blood T cell repertoires in COVID-19. Study background: Acute and convalescent COVID-19 specimens originated in the United States, Italy and Spain. The cDNA or gDNA used as material had been derived from T cells, B-cell-depleted T cells, or PBMCs.

This clone was detected once. The J segment lost 0 bases and the V segment lost 0 bases, leaving 10 bases of the junction unmatched. CDR1 and CDR2 from the germline V gene are SGHRS and YFSETQ. The CDR3 totals 18 residues. Original handling: Quantification of nucleated cells was approximated via reference gene primer amplification. Only in-frame clones appear in the TCRdb table, and some are missing; sequencing was by immunoSEQ multiplex PCR. The V and J calls and clone size are taken from that table; D and trimming were inferred from the DNA. The sample includes 150,000 to 200,000 clones, more than 90% seen only once; the top ten take roughly 0.56%.

This TCR was recovered from a man aged 45-65 years with acute or convalescent COVID-19. The chain recombines TRBV5-1 with TRBJ1-1, with 8 bases fitting TRBD1. The sequencing sample was made of peripheral blood. The CDR3: CASSLVQGATFMNTEAFF. CDR3 coding DNA: TGCGCCAGCAGCTTGGTCCAGGGGGCTACTTTCATGAACACTGAAGCTTTCTTT.